This entry lists 17 T cell receptor beta chains sequenced from one sample in a study of CD8+ T cells in alopecia areata. RNA extraction was followed by reverse transcription into cDNA, which acted as the sequencing template. This table comes from immunoSEQ multiplex PCR, and its TCRdb copy is limited to in-frame clones, with some not included. The data show about 210,000 clones, roughly two fifths seen once. Treatment defined: oral pan-JAK inhibitor, 5-10 mg twice daily. Sequencing used CD4+ T cells sorted from blood, obtained at roughly week 36, from a patient treated with tofacitinib. The receptor set was obtained from a human donor with alopecia areata.

The rearrangement uses TRBV25-1 and TRBJ2-5, with TRBD1 as a possible D gene (6 bases). The germline V and J ends were trimmed by 1 base and 9 bases, with 15 bases remaining between them. Per germline, CDR1 MGHDK and CDR2 SYGVNS. The CDR3 totals 14 residues. The CDR3: CASSESRSKGAQYF. CDR3 nucleotide sequence: TGTGCCAGCAGTGAATCGCGGTCCAAGGGGGCCCAGTACTTC.

The CDR3 protein is CASSPQGAGSQPQHF. CDR3 DNA: TGTGCCAGTAGTCCCCAGGGGGCCGGCAGTCAGCCCCAGCATTTT. The chain combines TRBV19 with TRBJ1-5; 8 bases are a match to TRBD1. Germline V gives CDR1 LNHDA, CDR2 SQIVND (reference sequence). This CDR3 has 15 residues. V lost 5 bases, J lost 6 bases, and 9 bases stayed unmatched.

This clone was recorded a few times. The chain uses TRBV5-1 and TRBJ2-5; perhaps TRBD2 as D (5 bases). Trimming removed 3 bases from V and 5 bases from J, with 14 bases in between. This CDR3 contains 14 residues. From germline, CDR1 is SGHRS and CDR2 YFSETQ. The CDR3 reads CASSSVRGSETQYF. CDR3 bases: TGCGCCAGCAGCTCTGTGAGAGGGTCGGAGACCCAGTACTTC.

The chain combines TRBV4-1 with TRBJ2-7; no firm D call. The CDR3 runs to 13 residues. Germline V gives CDR1 MGHRA, CDR2 YSYEKL. The V end was cut by 0 bases, the J end by 4 bases, with 7 bases between. The CDR3 DNA is TGCGCCAGCAGCCAAGATGGTGGGTACGAGCAGTACTTC. Protein sequence: CASSQDGGYEQYF.

The chain carries TRBV18 and TRBJ2-1; no clear D. V was clipped by 2 bases and J by 0 bases, with 11 bases between them. Per the germline V gene, CDR1 is KGHSH and CDR2 is LQKENI. This CDR3 region has 16 residues. CDR3 loop: CASSPTAPTSYNEQFF. The CDR3 DNA follows: TGTGCCAGCTCACCAACGGCCCCGACCTCCTACAATGAGCAGTTCTTC.

This clone was seen a few times. V and J are TRBV21-1 and TRBJ2-4; no check of the table's D call, TRBD1, against the DNA was made. TRBV21-1 has pseudogene status. CDR3 size: 15 residues. This CDR3 reads CARTGESVAKNIQYF. In DNA, the CDR3 is TGTGCCAGGACAGGGGAATCGGTGGCCAAAAACATTCAGTACTTC.

The V gene is TRBV15, the J gene TRBJ2-4; D is possibly TRBD1 or TRBD2 (5 bases each). The CDR3 is 19 residues long. Trimming took 0 bases from V and 0 from J, leaving 18 bases between them. The germline V gene encodes CDR1 LNHNV and CDR2 YYDKDF (reference sequence). CDR3 sequence reads: CATSRDVGRNNGAKNIQYF. The CDR3 DNA reads TGTGCCACCAGCAGAGATGTGGGACGGAACAATGGAGCCAAAAACATTCAGTACTTC.

The rearrangement links TRBV29-1 to TRBJ1-3, with a possible D match to TRBD1 (6 bases). CDR1 SQVTM and CDR2 ANQGSEA come from the germline V gene. V lost 5 bases to trimming and J lost 3 bases, with 11 bases between them. The CDR3 consists of 13 residues. The CDR3 nucleotides are TGCAGCGTTCGCAGGGGAGGTGGAAACACCATATATTTT. Translating gives CSVRRGGGNTIYF.

This clone has just a few counts. The chain has TRBV7-2 and TRBJ2-7; 7 bases fit TRBD1. V was pared by 2 bases and J by 0 bases, with 13 bases of the junction left unmatched. This CDR3 contains 18 residues. Germline CDR1 and CDR2: SGHTA and FQGNSA. The CDR3 spells CASSLSSYGQVGSYEQYF. The CDR3 DNA follows: TGTGCCAGCAGCTTATCTAGCTATGGACAGGTTGGCTCCTACGAGCAGTACTTC.

This clone was seen at least ten times. The rearrangement uses TRBV28 and TRBJ2-1, with 12 bases that match TRBD2. There are 16 residues in the CDR3. Germline V gene lookup returns CDR1 MDHEN and CDR2 SYDVKM. J was trimmed by 4 bases and V by 6 bases; bases with no gene match: 7. In DNA form, the CDR3 reads TGTGCCAGCAGAATTACTAGCGGGAGGCTGTACAATGAGCAGTTCTTC. Its translation: CASRITSGRLYNEQFF. Looking up the rest from reference TRBV28 and TRBJ2-1 gives the full variable domain: DVKVTQSSRYLVKRTGEKVFLECVQDMDHENMFWYRQDPGLGLRLIYFSYDVKMKEKGDIPEGYSVSREKKERFSLILESASTNQTSMYLCASRITSGRLYNEQFFGPGTRLTVL.

The chain has TRBV11-2 and TRBJ2-5; the D is unclear. Trimming took 8 bases from V and 7 from J, leaving 11 bases between them. The germline V gene encodes CDR1 SGHAT and CDR2 FQNNGV. There are 11 residues in the CDR3. In DNA, the CDR3 is TGTGCCAGCCGGGTCTCGTGGACCCAGTACTTC. It is translated as CASRVSWTQYF. Filled out from reference TRBV11-2 and TRBJ2-5, the complete variable domain reads EAGVAQSPRYKIIEKRQSVAFWCNPISGHATLYWYQQILGQGPKLLIQFQNNGVVDDSQLPKDRFSAERLKGVDSTLKIQPAKLEDSAVYLCASRVSWTQYFGPGTRLLVL.

The rearrangement uses TRBV29-1 and TRBJ2-7, with TRBD2 as a possible D gene (6 bases). The germline V gene encodes CDR1 SQVTM and CDR2 ANQGSEA. Trimming took 4 bases from V and 5 from J, leaving 9 bases between them. This CDR3 spans 11 amino acids. CDR3 in amino acids: CSVVGGHEQYF. In nucleotides, the CDR3 is TGCAGCGTTGTCGGAGGGCACGAGCAGTACTTC.

V and J are TRBV30 and TRBJ1-2; D perhaps matches TRBD1 (6 bases). The V gene lost 0 bases and the J gene lost 8 bases, with 16 bases spanning the gap. Germline V gene lookup returns CDR1 GTSNPN and CDR2 SVGIG (reference sequence). The CDR3 is 14 residues long. CDR3 in DNA: TGTGCCTGGAGTGTACGGTCGGACAGCGGAGGCTACACCTTC. Translated: CAWSVRSDSGGYTF.

V and J are TRBV2 and TRBJ2-5; TRBD1 agrees at 8 bases. This CDR3 has 15 residues. Germline lookup yields CDR1 SNHLY and CDR2 FYNNEI. With V trimmed by 8 bases and J by 2 bases, 10 bases remained unmatched. CDR3 protein: CASARTGSTQETQYF. CDR3 sequence (DNA): TGTGCCAGCGCGCGGACAGGGTCAACTCAAGAGACCCAGTACTTC.

V is TRBV6-5 and J is TRBJ2-1; 7 bases are shared with TRBD1. In germline, CDR1 is MNHEY, CDR2 SVGAGI. V was clipped by 4 bases and J by 3 bases; unmatched bases: 9. CDR3 length: 16 amino acids. As DNA, the CDR3 is TGTGCCAGCAGTTTACGATCGGCAGGGGGCTACAATGAGCAGTTCTTC. Residues: CASSLRSAGGYNEQFF.

The chain joins TRBV4-3 to TRBJ2-7; 9 nucleotides line up with TRBD1. This CDR3 spans 14 amino acids. The V gene's germline CDR1 is LGHNA and CDR2 YSLEER. The V and J ends lost 2 bases and 2 bases, in that order; junction bases with no gene match: 1. The CDR3: CASSQRTGAYEQYF. The CDR3 nucleotides are TGCGCCAGCAGCCAAAGGACAGGGGCCTACGAGCAGTACTTC.

CDR3 DNA: TGTGCCAGCAGTGAAGATAGACCCTACGAGCAGTACTTC. Its translation: CASSEDRPYEQYF. The chain combines TRBV6-1 with TRBJ2-7; D unclear. The germline V gene encodes CDR1 MNHNS and CDR2 SASEGT. The CDR3 spans 13 residues. With 1 base removed from V and 2 bases from J, the gap between germline ends came to 6 bases.